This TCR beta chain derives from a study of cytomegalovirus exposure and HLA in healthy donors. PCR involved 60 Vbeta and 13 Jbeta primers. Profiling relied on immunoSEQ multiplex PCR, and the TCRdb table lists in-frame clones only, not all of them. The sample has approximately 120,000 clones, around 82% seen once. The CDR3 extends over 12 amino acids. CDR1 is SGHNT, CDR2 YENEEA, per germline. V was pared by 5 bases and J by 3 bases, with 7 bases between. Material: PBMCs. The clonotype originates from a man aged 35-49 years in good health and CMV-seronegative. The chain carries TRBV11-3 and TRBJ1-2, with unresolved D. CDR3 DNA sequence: TGTGCCAGCAGCCCCCGGGACTATGGCTACACCTTC. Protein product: CASSPRDYGYTF.